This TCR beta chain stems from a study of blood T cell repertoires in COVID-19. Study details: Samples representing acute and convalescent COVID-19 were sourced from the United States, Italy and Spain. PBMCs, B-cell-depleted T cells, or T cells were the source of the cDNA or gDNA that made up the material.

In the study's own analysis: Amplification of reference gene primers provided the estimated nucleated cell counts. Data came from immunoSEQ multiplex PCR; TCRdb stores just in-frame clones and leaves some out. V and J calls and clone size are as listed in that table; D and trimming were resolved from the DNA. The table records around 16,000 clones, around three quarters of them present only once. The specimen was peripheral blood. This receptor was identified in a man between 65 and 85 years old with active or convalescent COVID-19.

Here the CDR3 DNA reads TGTGCCAGCAGCTTGCGAGGTATTCCCTACGAGCAGTACTTC. Protein sequence: CASSLRGIPYEQYF. V is TRBV7-2 and J is TRBJ2-7, with D uncertain. Trimming removed 3 bases from V and 2 bases from J, with 11 bases in between. In germline, CDR1 is SGHTA, CDR2 FQGNSA. The length of the CDR3 is 14 residues.